This passage covers 32 T cell receptor beta chains from one sample sequenced in a study of OX40 agonist ivuxolimab in advanced cancers. Profiling relied on immunoSEQ multiplex PCR, and the TCRdb table lists in-frame clones only, not all of them. This table holds under 90,000 clones, 88% found once. Sequencing was performed on CD4+ or CD8+ T cells sorted from blood, taken in a trial of the OX40 agonist ivuxolimab. These TCRs come from an adult with an advanced solid tumor such as melanoma, head and neck, liver or kidney cancer.

This sequence joins TRBV19 and TRBJ2-6; D gene uncertain. The V gene lost 3 bases and the J gene lost 4 bases, with 7 bases spanning the gap. This CDR3 contains 14 residues. CDR1 is LNHDA and CDR2 is SQIVND in the germline V gene (reference sequence). The CDR3 spells CASSMYGGANVLTF. The CDR3 bases are TGTGCCAGTAGTATGTATGGAGGGGCCAACGTCCTGACTTTC.

The rearrangement links TRBV7-9 to TRBJ2-2; no clear D gene. CDR3 length: 13 amino acids. Deletions cut 2 bases from V and 7 bases from J, with 8 bases between. The germline V gene has CDR1 SEHNR and CDR2 FQNEAQ (reference sequence). The CDR3 region is CASSLLAIGELFF. The DNA for the CDR3 is TGTGCCAGCAGCTTACTCGCGATCGGGGAGCTGTTTTTT. The variable domain in full, completed from reference TRBV7-9 and TRBJ2-2, reads DTGVSQNPRHKITKRGQNVTFRCDPISEHNRLYWYRQTLGQGPEFLTYFQNEAQLEKSRLLSDRFSAERPKGSFSTLEIQRTEQGDSAMYLCASSLLAIGELFFGEGSRLTVL.

The chain has TRBV19 and TRBJ1-5; 10 bases agree with TRBD1. V was pared by 3 bases and J by 7 bases, with 9 bases of the junction left unmatched. CDR1 LNHDA and CDR2 SQIVND come from the germline V gene (reference sequence). This CDR3 comprises 16 residues. CDR3 nucleotides: TGTGCCAGTAGTATTAGGAAGGACAGGGGGAGGCAGCCCCAGCATTTT. It yields the protein CASSIRKDRGRQPQHF. Full variable domain (missing parts from reference TRBV19 and TRBJ1-5): DGGITQSPKYLFRKEGQNVTLSCEQNLNHDAMYWYRQDPGQGLRLIYYSQIVNDFQKGDIAEGYSVSREKKESFPLTVTSAQKNPTAFYLCASSIRKDRGRQPQHFGDGTRLSIL.

J is TRBJ2-5 and V is TRBV7-3; no definite D call. Trimming took off 2 bases at V and 5 bases at J, with 12 bases between the two ends. CDR3 size: 14 residues. The germline gives CDR1 SGHTA, CDR2 FQGTGA. The DNA for the CDR3 is TGTGCCAGCAGCTTAGGTGGCCAAACGGAGACCCAGTACTTC. Its translation is CASSLGGQTETQYF.

The chain recombines TRBV9 with TRBJ2-5; TRBD2 matches 9 bases. V was pared by 2 bases and J by 5 bases, with 4 bases of the junction left unmatched. The germline V gene has CDR1 SGDLS and CDR2 YYNGEE. This CDR3 is 14 amino acids long. The DNA of the CDR3 is TGTGCCAGCAGCGTGGGACTAGCTAAGGAGACCCAGTACTTC. Amino acids: CASSVGLAKETQYF.

This chain connects TRBV7-2 to TRBJ2-3; D tentatively fits TRBD1 or TRBD2 (6 bases each). V was clipped by 5 bases and J by 6 bases, with 18 bases between them. CDR3 length: 15 amino acids. Germline loops: CDR1 SGHTA, CDR2 FQGNSA. The CDR3 DNA is TGTGCCAGCAGCACCCGTCTAGGGGGGAGCGATACGCAGTATTTT. Translation gives CASSTRLGGSDTQYF.

The chain combines TRBV4-1 with TRBJ2-7, with TRBD2 matching over 7 bases. Trimming removed 3 bases from V and 2 bases from J; junction bases left unmatched: 10. The length of the CDR3 is 16 residues. CDR1 MGHRA and CDR2 YSYEKL come from the germline V gene. As DNA, the CDR3 is TGCGCCAGCAGCCACAGGGTGCGGGAGAAAGCCTACGAGCAGTACTTC. The encoded protein is CASSHRVREKAYEQYF.

In its sample, this clone was seen a few times. The J gene is TRBJ1-5, the V gene TRBV19; no clear D. The CDR3 has 15 amino acids. The germline gives CDR1 LNHDA, CDR2 SQIVND (reference sequence). The V end was cut by 7 bases, the J end by 7 bases, with 20 bases between. The CDR3 DNA follows: TGTGCCAGTACCCCCCGGGGAGGGCCGGGGCAGCCCCAGCATTTT. Translated, it gives CASTPRGGPGQPQHF.

This chain links TRBV13 with TRBJ2-2; D is unresolved. CDR3 length: 16 amino acids. Germline CDR1 PRHDT, CDR2 FYEKMQ (reference sequence). Trimming left V 5 bases short and J 0 bases short, with 13 bases between. For the CDR3, the DNA is TGTGCCAGCAGCCCAGAGGTGGGAACGAACACCGGGGAGCTGTTTTTT. Translation: CASSPEVGTNTGELFF.

The chain is built from TRBV6-1 and TRBJ1-5, with D perhaps matching TRBD1 (5 bases). Deletions cut 4 bases from V and 0 bases from J, with 10 bases between. Looked up from germline, CDR1 is MNHNS and CDR2 is SASEGT. This CDR3 spans 15 amino acids. The CDR3 coding sequence is TGTGCCAGCAGTGTGACAGTTTATAGCAATCAGCCCCAGCATTTT. Protein: CASSVTVYSNQPQHF.

Written as DNA, the CDR3 is TGCGCCAGCAGCCAAGATCAGGCAGGGTTCGCTAACTATGGCTACACCTTC. This sequence encodes CASSQDQAGFANYGYTF. The V call is TRBV4-3, the J call TRBJ1-2, with TRBD1 as a possible D gene (5 bases). Trimming took 0 bases from V and 0 from J, leaving 14 bases between them. CDR3 length: 17 amino acids. Germline CDR1 is LGHNA and CDR2 is YSLEER.

The table lists this clone with a few counts. The J gene is TRBJ2-3, the V gene TRBV29-1, with TRBD1 as a possible D gene (5 bases). The CDR3 contains 14 residues. The V gene's germline CDR1 is SQVTM and CDR2 ANQGSEA. Trimming pared 6 bases from V and 1 base from J, leaving 14 bases between. CDR3 bases: TGCAGCGTCAAAGAGGTCAGGGGCACAGATACGCAGTATTTT. Residues: CSVKEVRGTDTQYF.

This sequence joins TRBV5-1 and TRBJ1-3; D unresolved. CDR3 size: 16 residues. Between the trimmed V and J ends, which lost 0 bases and 1 base, there was a span of 11 bases. CDR1 and CDR2 from the germline V gene are SGHRS and YFSETQ. DNA for the CDR3: TGCGCCAGCAGCTTGGGACCTCACTGGTCTGGAAACACCATATATTTT. It codes for CASSLGPHWSGNTIYF.

This chain links TRBV7-9 with TRBJ1-3; no definite D call. The CDR3 sequence is 15 residues long. Germline CDR1 and CDR2: SEHNR and FQNEAQ (reference sequence). V lost 5 bases and J lost 0, with 11 bases in between. CDR3 DNA sequence: TGTGCCAGCAGCAAGGACGGGAGCTCTGGAAACACCATATATTTT. Its translation: CASSKDGSSGNTIYF.

This chain connects TRBV29-1 to TRBJ2-5, with a possible D match to TRBD2 (5 bases). The CDR3 is 15 amino acids. V was shortened by 4 bases and J by 5 bases, with 20 bases between the two germline ends. Germline values: CDR1 SQVTM, CDR2 ANQGSEA. CDR3 protein: CSVVRGRLGVETQYF. The CDR3 DNA reads TGCAGCGTTGTACGCGGCAGACTGGGAGTGGAGACCCAGTACTTC.

The chain couples TRBV19 to TRBJ2-7; perhaps D is TRBD1 or TRBD2 (6 bases each). Germline CDR1 and CDR2: LNHDA and SQIVND (reference sequence). V was clipped by 3 bases and J by 9 bases, with 12 bases between them. The CDR3 extends over 12 amino acids. CDR3 coding DNA: TGTGCCAGTAGTATCCAGAGGGGGGCGCAGTACTTC. Protein: CASSIQRGAQYF.

The chain uses TRBV29-1 and TRBJ1-3, with a tentative D call TRBD1 (6 bases). CDR1 and CDR2 from the germline V gene are SQVTM and ANQGSEA. V was shortened by 6 bases and J by 5 bases, with 14 bases between the two germline ends. The CDR3 contains 13 residues. CDR3 bases: TGCAGCGTCTTGGAGGGGGGTCGAAACACCATATATTTT. This gives the protein CSVLEGGRNTIYF.

The V and J genes are TRBV5-4 and TRBJ1-6; 8 bases match TRBD1. This CDR3 has 13 residues. V lost 6 bases and J lost 8; bases outside the gene matches: 4. Germline V lookup: CDR1 SGHNT, CDR2 YYREEE (reference sequence). This CDR3 is CASKPDRDSPLHF. Here the CDR3 DNA reads TGTGCCAGCAAACCGGACAGGGATTCACCCCTCCACTTT.

The V and J genes are TRBV30 and TRBJ1-2; weak D call: TRBD1 (6 bases). CDR1 GTSNPN and CDR2 SVGIG come from the germline V gene (reference sequence). V lost 5 bases and J 8 bases, leaving 18 bases between the germline ends. The CDR3 contains 13 residues. CDR3 residues: CAWANREPGGYTF. CDR3 bases: TGTGCCTGGGCTAACAGGGAGCCGGGGGGCTACACCTTC.

V usage is TRBV5-6 and J usage is TRBJ2-5, with 9 positions matching TRBD1. The V segment lost 4 bases and the J segment 3 bases; nucleotides outside the gene matches: 4. The CDR3 extends over 14 amino acids. Per germline, CDR1 SGHDT and CDR2 YYEEEE. The CDR3 region has the DNA TGTGCCAGCAGCGTCCGGGACAGGGAAGAGACCCAGTACTTC. It translates to CASSVRDREETQYF.

The J gene is TRBJ2-4, the V gene TRBV19; unclear D gene. CDR1 LNHDA and CDR2 SQIVND come from the germline V gene (reference sequence). This CDR3 contains 16 residues. The V and J ends lost 3 bases and 0 bases respectively, with 12 bases between them. This CDR3 reads CASSMTLIGAKNIQYF. The CDR3 bases are TGTGCCAGTAGTATGACTCTGATCGGAGCCAAAAACATTCAGTACTTC.

The chain is built from TRBV29-1 and TRBJ2-1; D remains unclear. Germline CDR1 SQVTM, CDR2 ANQGSEA. The CDR3 has 10 residues. V gave up 7 bases and J gave up 3 bases, with 4 bases separating them. DNA for the CDR3: TGCAGCGGCAGCTACAATGAGCAGTTCTTC. Its translation: CSGSYNEQFF.

The chain carries TRBV11-2 and TRBJ2-5; a weak D match, TRBD2 (6 bases). This CDR3 region has 15 residues. V was shortened by 1 base and J by 1 base, with 10 bases between the two germline ends. Germline values: CDR1 SGHAT, CDR2 FQNNGV. This chain's CDR3 is CASSLAGALQETQYF. DNA of the CDR3: TGTGCCAGCAGCTTAGCGGGAGCCCTCCAAGAGACCCAGTACTTC.

CDR3 sequence reads: CASSKRTGAYQETQYF. The CDR3 nucleotides read TGTGCCAGCAGCAAACGGACAGGGGCGTACCAAGAGACCCAGTACTTC. The rearrangement links TRBV5-6 to TRBJ2-5; TRBD1 matches at 9 bases. With 4 bases clipped from V and 0 bases from J, the junction kept 7 bases outside the gene matches. In germline, CDR1 is SGHDT, CDR2 YYEEEE. The CDR3 is 16 residues long.

V and J are TRBV19 and TRBJ1-1, with D unclear. There are 14 residues in the CDR3. CDR1 is LNHDA, CDR2 SQIVND, per germline (reference sequence). V was pared by 6 bases and J by 5 bases, with 16 bases between. CDR3 bases: TGTGCCAGTAGCCCCACTCTACCAACGACTGAAGCTTTCTTT. This gives the protein CASSPTLPTTEAFF.

The chain uses TRBV6-5 and TRBJ2-5; 7 bases line up with TRBD1. The CDR3 covers 15 residues. The J segment lost 1 base and the V segment lost 5 bases, leaving 7 bases of the junction unmatched. Per the germline V gene, CDR1 is MNHEY and CDR2 is SVGAGI. As DNA, the CDR3 is TGTGCCAGCAGTCGCGACAGGGCGGGCCAAGAGACCCAGTACTTC. It translates to CASSRDRAGQETQYF.

The gene calls are TRBV7-2 and TRBJ1-1; D gene ambiguous. The V gene's germline CDR1 is SGHTA and CDR2 FQGNSA. This CDR3 region has 14 residues. Trimming removed 1 base at V and 4 bases at J, with 10 bases between. The CDR3 DNA reads as TGTGCCAGCAGCTTAGGGTTGGCGTTCACTGAAGCTTTCTTT. Protein: CASSLGLAFTEAFF.

The V call is TRBV4-1, the J call TRBJ2-7, with 7 positions matching TRBD1. Trimming took 0 bases from V and 0 from J; bases not matched to a gene: 5. Per germline, CDR1 MGHRA and CDR2 YSYEKL. The CDR3 has 16 amino acids. The CDR3 nucleotides are TGCGCCAGCAGCCAAGAACAGACAGGGTACTCCTACGAGCAGTACTTC. Its translation: CASSQEQTGYSYEQYF.

This chain uses TRBV5-6 with TRBJ2-5; no reliable D call. Trimming took off 1 base at V and 5 bases at J, with 9 bases between the two ends. CDR1 SGHDT and CDR2 YYEEEE come from the germline V gene. The CDR3 contains 13 residues. The CDR3 bases are TGTGCCAGCAGCTTGAACTTTGGGGAGACCCAGTACTTC. Its protein product is CASSLNFGETQYF.

V and J are TRBV5-1 and TRBJ1-1; no firm D call. The V end lost 4 bases, the J end lost 0 bases, and 16 bases lay between the germline ends. The germline V gene encodes CDR1 SGHRS and CDR2 YFSETQ. The CDR3 sequence is 16 residues long. CDR3: CASSPAEGRLNTEAFF. The CDR3 nucleotides are TGCGCCAGCAGCCCGGCAGAGGGCAGATTGAACACTGAAGCTTTCTTT.

The CDR3 region is CASSKGLAGSAQYF. The CDR3 coding sequence is TGTGCCAGCAGCAAAGGACTAGCGGGTTCCGCCCAGTACTTC. The J gene is TRBJ2-5, the V gene TRBV7-2, with TRBD2 matching over 11 bases. The CDR3 runs 14 residues. Germline lookup yields CDR1 SGHTA and CDR2 FQGNSA. V lost 5 bases and J lost 9; bases outside the gene matches: 8.

This clone showed up just once. The same CDR3 is also encoded by other DNA sequences in this sample. The genes are TRBV4-1 and TRBJ2-3; D might be TRBD1 (6 bases). Germline CDR1 and CDR2: MGHRA and YSYEKL. This CDR3 has 15 residues. V was cut by 0 bases and J by 2 bases, with 9 bases left in between. As DNA, the CDR3 is TGCGCCAGCAGCCAAGATTTGGGGGCCACAGATACGCAGTATTTT. Translation: CASSQDLGATDTQYF.